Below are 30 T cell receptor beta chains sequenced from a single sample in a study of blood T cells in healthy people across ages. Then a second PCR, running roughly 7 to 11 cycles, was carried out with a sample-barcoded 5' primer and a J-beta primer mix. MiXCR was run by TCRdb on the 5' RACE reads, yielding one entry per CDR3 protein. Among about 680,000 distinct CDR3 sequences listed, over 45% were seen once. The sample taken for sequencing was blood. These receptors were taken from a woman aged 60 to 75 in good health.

The DNA for the CDR3 is TGTGCCAGCAGCACGACAGGGTTGTATCAGCCCCAGCATTTT. Protein sequence: CASSTTGLYQPQHF. The chain has TRBV28 and TRBJ1-5; TRBD1 aligns across 7 bases. This CDR3 is 14 amino acids long. CDR1 is MDHEN and CDR2 is SYDVKM in the germline V gene. The V gene end was trimmed by 6 bases and the J gene end by 5 bases; junction bases not matched to a gene: 7. The variable domain in full, completed from reference TRBV28 and TRBJ1-5, reads DVKVTQSSRYLVKRTGEKVFLECVQDMDHENMFWYRQDPGLGLRLIYFSYDVKMKEKGDIPEGYSVSREKKERFSLILESASTNQTSMYLCASSTTGLYQPQHFGDGTRLSIL.

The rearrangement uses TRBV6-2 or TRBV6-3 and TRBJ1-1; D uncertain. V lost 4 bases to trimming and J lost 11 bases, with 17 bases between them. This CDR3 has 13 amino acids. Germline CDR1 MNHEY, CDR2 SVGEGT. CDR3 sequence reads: CASSWGVGSEAFF. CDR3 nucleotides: TGTGCCAGCAGTTGGGGAGTGGGATCAGAGGCTTTCTTT.

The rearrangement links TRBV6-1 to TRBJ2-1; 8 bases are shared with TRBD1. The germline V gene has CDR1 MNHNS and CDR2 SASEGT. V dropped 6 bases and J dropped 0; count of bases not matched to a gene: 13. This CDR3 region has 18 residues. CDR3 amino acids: CASSHRGVADSSYNEQFF. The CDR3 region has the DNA TGTGCCAGCAGCCACAGGGGGGTTGCGGACAGCTCCTACAATGAGCAGTTCTTC.

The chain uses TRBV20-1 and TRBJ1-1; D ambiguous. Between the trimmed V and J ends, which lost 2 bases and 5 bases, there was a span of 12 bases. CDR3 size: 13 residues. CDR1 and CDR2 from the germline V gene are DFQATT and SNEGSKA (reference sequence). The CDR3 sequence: CSARTIGRTEAFF. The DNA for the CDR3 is TGCAGTGCTAGAACTATAGGGCGAACTGAAGCTTTCTTT.

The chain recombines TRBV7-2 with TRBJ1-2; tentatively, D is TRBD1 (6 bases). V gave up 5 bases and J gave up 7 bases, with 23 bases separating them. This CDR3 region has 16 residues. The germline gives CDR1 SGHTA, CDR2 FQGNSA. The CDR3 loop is CASSAQGPLTNGGYTF. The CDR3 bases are TGTGCCAGCAGCGCCCAGGGGCCACTGACAAATGGTGGCTACACCTTC.

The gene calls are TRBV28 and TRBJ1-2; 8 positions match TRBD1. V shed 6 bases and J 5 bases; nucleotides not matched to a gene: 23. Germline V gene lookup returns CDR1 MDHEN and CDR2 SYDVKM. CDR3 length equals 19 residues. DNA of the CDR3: TGTGCCAGCAGCGGAGTGAGACGGGCGACAGGGGACTATCCTTATGGCTACACCTTC. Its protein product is CASSGVRRATGDYPYGYTF.

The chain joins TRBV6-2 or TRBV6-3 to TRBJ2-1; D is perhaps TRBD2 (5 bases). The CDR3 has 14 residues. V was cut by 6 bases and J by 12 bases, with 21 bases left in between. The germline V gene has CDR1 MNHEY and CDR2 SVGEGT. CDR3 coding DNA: TGTGCCAGCAGGGGCCGGGGAGCGCGGGTTGGGCAGTTCTTC. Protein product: CASRGRGARVGQFF.

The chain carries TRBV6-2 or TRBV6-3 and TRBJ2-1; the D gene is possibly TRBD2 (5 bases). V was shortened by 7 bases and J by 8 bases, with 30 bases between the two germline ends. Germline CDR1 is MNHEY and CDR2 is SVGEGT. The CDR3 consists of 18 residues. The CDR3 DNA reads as TGTGCCAGCATCCTTAACTTGGGTGAGGGCCGGGTACCCCATGAGCAGTTCTTC. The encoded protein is CASILNLGEGRVPHEQFF.

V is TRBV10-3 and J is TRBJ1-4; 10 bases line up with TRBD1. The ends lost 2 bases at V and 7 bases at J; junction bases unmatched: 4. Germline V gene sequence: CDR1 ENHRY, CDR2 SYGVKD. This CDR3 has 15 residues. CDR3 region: CAISEGQGGFEKLFF. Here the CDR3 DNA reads TGTGCCATCAGTGAGGGACAGGGGGGTTTTGAAAAACTGTTTTTT.

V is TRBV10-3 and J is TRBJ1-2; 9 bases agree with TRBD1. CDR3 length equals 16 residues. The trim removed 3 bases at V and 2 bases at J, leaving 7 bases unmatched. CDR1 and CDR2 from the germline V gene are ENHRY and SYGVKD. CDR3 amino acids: CAISDPGGQGNYGYTF. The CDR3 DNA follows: TGTGCCATCAGTGACCCAGGGGGACAGGGAAACTATGGCTACACCTTC.

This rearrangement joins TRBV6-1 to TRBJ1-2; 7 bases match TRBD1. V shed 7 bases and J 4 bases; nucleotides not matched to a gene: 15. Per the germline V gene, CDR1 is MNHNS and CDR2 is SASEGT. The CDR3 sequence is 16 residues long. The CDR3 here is CASTPGRRQGFYGYTF. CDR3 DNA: TGTGCCAGCACCCCCGGGAGGAGACAGGGATTCTATGGCTACACCTTC.

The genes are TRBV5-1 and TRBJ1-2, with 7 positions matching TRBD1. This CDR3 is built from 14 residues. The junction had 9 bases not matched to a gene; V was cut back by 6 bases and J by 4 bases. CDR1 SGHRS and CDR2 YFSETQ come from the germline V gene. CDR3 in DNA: TGCGCCAGCACCATAGAGGGGGCCGGCTATGGCTACACCTTC. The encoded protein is CASTIEGAGYGYTF.

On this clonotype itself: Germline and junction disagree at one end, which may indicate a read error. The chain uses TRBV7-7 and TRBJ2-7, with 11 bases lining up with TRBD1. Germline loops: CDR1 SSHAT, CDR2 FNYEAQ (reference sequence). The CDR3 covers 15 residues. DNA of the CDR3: TGTGCTAGCAGCCTAAGGACAGGGGGCTTCTACGAGCAGTACTTC. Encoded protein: CASSLRTGGFYEQYF.

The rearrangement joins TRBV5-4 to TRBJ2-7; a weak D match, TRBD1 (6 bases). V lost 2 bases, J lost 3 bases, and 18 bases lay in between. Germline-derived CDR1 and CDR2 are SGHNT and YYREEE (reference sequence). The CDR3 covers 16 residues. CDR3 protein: CASSLNPAGDGYEQYF. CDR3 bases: TGTGCCAGCAGCTTAAACCCCGCAGGGGACGGCTACGAGCAGTACTTC.

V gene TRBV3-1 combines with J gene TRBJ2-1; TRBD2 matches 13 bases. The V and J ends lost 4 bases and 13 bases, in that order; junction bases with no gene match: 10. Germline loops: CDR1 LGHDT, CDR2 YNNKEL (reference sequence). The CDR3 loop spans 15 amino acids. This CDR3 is CASSLTGTSGEEQFF. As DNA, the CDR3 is TGTGCCAGCAGCCTCACCGGGACTAGCGGGGAGGAACAGTTCTTC.

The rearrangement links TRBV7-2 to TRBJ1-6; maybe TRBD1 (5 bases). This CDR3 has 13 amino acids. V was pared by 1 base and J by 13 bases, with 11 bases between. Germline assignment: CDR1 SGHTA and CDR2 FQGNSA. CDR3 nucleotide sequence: TGTGCCAGCAGCTTAGTGGGGCAAAGTCCCCTCCACTTT. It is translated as CASSLVGQSPLHF. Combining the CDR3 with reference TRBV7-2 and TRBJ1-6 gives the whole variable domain GAGVSQSPSNKVTEKGKDVELRCDPISGHTALYWYRQSLGQGLEFLIYFQGNSAPDKSGLPSDRFSAERTGGSVSTLTIQRTQQEDSAVYLCASSLVGQSPLHFGNGTRLTVT.

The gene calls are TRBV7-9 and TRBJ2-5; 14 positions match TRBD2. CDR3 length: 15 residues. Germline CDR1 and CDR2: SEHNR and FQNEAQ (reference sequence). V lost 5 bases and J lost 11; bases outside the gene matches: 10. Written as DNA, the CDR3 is TGTGCCAGCAGCAAGACTAGCGGGAGGGTGAATGAGCAGTACTTC. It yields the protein CASSKTSGRVNEQYF.

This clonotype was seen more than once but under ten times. CDR3 sequence: CASSLVAQGNYGYTF. The CDR3 region has the DNA TGTGCCAGCAGCTTAGTAGCCCAGGGGAATTATGGCTACACCTTC. J is TRBJ1-2 and V is TRBV11-2; tentative D call: TRBD1 (6 bases). CDR1 and CDR2 (germline): SGHAT, FQNNGV. Trimming removed 1 base from V and 5 bases from J, with 14 bases in between. This CDR3 region has 15 residues.

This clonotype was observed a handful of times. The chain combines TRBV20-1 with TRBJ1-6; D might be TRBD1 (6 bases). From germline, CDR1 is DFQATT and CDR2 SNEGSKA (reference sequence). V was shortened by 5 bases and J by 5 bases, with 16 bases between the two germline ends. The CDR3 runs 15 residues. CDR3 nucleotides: TGCAGTGCTGGACCTTTTGCAGGGGATAATTCACCCCTCCACTTT. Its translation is CSAGPFAGDNSPLHF.

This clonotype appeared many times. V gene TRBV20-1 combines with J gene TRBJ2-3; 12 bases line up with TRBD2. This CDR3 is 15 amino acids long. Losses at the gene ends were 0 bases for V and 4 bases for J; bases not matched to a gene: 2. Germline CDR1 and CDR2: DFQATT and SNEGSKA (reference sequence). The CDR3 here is CSARDPSGRADTQYF. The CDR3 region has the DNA TGCAGTGCTAGAGATCCTAGCGGGAGGGCAGATACGCAGTATTTT.

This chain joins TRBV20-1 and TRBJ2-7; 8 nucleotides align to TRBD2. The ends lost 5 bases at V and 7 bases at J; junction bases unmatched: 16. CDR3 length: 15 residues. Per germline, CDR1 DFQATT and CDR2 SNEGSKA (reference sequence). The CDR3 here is CSARPPGLGGWEQYF. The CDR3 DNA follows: TGCAGTGCTCGACCTCCGGGACTAGGAGGGTGGGAGCAGTACTTC.

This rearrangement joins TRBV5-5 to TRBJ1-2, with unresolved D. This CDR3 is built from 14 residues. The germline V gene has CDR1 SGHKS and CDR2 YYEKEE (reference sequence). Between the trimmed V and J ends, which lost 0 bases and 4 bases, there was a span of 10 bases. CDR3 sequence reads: CASSLGEGAYGYTF. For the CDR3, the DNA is TGTGCCAGCAGCTTGGGGGAGGGCGCCTATGGCTACACCTTC.

The CDR3: CASSSALTGLNTEAFF. The CDR3 coding sequence is TGTGCCAGCAGTTCGGCCTTGACAGGACTGAACACTGAAGCTTTCTTT. The rearrangement links TRBV28 to TRBJ1-1; weak D call: TRBD1 (6 bases). The V and J ends lost 4 bases and 0 bases respectively, with 15 bases between them. Germline assignment: CDR1 MDHEN and CDR2 SYDVKM. The CDR3 contains 16 residues. Based on the CDR3 plus reference TRBV28 and TRBJ1-1, the full variable domain is DVKVTQSSRYLVKRTGEKVFLECVQDMDHENMFWYRQDPGLGLRLIYFSYDVKMKEKGDIPEGYSVSREKKERFSLILESASTNQTSMYLCASSSALTGLNTEAFFGQGTRLTVV.

The CDR3 bases are TGCAGTGCCCCTCTGGGGGCCGTGGACAGGGGGACTGGCTACACCTTC. Its translation: CSAPLGAVDRGTGYTF. The chain has TRBV20-1 and TRBJ1-2; TRBD1 aligns across 10 bases. Germline trimming cut 6 bases from V and 7 bases from J; bases unmatched to any gene: 17. Per the germline V gene, CDR1 is DFQATT and CDR2 is SNEGSKA (reference sequence). The length of the CDR3 is 16 residues.

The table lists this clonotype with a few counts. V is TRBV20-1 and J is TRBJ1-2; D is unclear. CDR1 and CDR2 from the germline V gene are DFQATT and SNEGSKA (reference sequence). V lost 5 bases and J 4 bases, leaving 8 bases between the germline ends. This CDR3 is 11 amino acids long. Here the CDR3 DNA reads TGCAGTGCTTTTAGAGTCTATGGCTACACCTTC. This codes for CSAFRVYGYTF.

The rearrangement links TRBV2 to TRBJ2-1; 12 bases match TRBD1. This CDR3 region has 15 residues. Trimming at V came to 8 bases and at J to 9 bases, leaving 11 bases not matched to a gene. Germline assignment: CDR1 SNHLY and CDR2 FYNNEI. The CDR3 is CASVTGTGGFSEQFF. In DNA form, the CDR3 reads TGTGCCAGCGTAACCGGGACAGGGGGCTTCAGTGAGCAGTTCTTC.

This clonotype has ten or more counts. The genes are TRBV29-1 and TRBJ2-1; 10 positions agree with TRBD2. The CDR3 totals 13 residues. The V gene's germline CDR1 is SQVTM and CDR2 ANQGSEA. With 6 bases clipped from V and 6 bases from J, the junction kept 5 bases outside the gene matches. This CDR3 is CSVGLASSNEQFF. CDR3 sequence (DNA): TGCAGCGTGGGACTAGCGAGTAGCAATGAGCAGTTCTTC.

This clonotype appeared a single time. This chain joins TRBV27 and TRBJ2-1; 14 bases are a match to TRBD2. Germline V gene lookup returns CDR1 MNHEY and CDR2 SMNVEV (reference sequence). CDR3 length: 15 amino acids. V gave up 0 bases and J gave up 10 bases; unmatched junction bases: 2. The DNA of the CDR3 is TGTGCCAGCAGTTTATCCAGACTAGCGGGGGGGGAGCAGTTCTTC. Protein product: CASSLSRLAGGEQFF.

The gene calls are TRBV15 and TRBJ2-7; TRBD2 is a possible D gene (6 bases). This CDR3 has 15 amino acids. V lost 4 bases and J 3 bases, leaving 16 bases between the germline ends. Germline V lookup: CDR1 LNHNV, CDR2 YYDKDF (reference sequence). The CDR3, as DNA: TGTGCCACCAGCACCGCCCCTAGCGCGGGCTACGAGCAGTACTTC. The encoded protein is CATSTAPSAGYEQYF.

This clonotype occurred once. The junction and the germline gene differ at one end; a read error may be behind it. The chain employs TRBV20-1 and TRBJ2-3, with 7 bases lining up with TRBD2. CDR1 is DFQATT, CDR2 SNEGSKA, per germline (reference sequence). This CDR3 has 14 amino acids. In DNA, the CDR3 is TGCTGTGCGAGGGACTACCGAAGCACAGATACGCAGTATTTT. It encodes CCARDYRSTDTQYF.